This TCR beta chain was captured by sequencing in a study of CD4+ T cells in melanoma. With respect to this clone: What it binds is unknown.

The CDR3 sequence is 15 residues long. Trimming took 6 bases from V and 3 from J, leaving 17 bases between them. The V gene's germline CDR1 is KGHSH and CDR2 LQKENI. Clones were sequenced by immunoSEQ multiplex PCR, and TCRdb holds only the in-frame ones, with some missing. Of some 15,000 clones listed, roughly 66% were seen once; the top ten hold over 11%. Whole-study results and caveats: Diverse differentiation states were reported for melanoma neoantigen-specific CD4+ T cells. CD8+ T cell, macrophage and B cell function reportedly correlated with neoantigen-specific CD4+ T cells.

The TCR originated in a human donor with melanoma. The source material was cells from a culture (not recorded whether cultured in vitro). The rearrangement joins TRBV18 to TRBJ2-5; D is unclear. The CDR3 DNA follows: TGTGCCAGCTCCCGCACTATTGAATCAAAAGAGACCCAGTACTTC. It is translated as CASSRTIESKETQYF.